This entry is about one T cell receptor (beta chain). As yet, its antigen is unknown. This CDR3 has 13 residues. Deletions cut 4 bases from V and 6 bases from J, with 11 bases between. The V gene's germline CDR1 is SGDLS and CDR2 YYNGEE. Produced via immunoSEQ multiplex PCR; TCRdb's table is partial and in-frame only. This repertoire shows under 50,000 clones, around nine tenths found once; its top ten account for roughly a tenth. This sample stems from a study of CD4 T cells in relation to SARS-CoV-2 and coronaviruses. Study as a whole: Of the patients, 8 or 9 were male, a few female, two Hispanic.

Study-wide findings and caveats: No donor gave both pre-pandemic and post-infection samples. The cross-reactivity analysis covered only spike protein, not other viral proteins.

CD4 enrichment then naive enrichment separated naive from memory CD4+ cells. The receptor was derived from an adult with COVID-19. Source material: memory CD4+ T cells from PBMCs. V usage is TRBV9 and J usage is TRBJ1-5; perhaps TRBD1 as D (6 bases). Here the CDR3 reads CASSSGDFQPQHF. Written as DNA, the CDR3 is TGTGCCAGCAGCTCAGGGGACTTTCAGCCCCAGCATTTT.